Following are 27 T cell receptor beta chains from one sample sequenced in a study of T cell repertoires in cytomegalovirus infection. TCRdb processed the reads anew with MiXCR; each CDR3 protein has one entry. The table includes just under 300,000 distinct CDR3 sequences, approximately 8.9% detected once. The material sequenced was PBMCs. Every receptor here comes from a human donor in good health (CMV status not recorded). Some clones in this sample may be carry-over from other donors' samples.

Only a few counts were recorded for this clonotype. The rearrangement uses TRBV20-1 and TRBJ1-5; a possible D gene is TRBD1 (5 bases). This CDR3 contains 14 residues. The germline CDR1 and CDR2 sequences are DFQATT and SNEGSKA (reference sequence). V lost 4 bases and J lost 2, with 12 bases in between. CDR3 sequence (DNA): TGCAGTGCTACTGCAGGGTGGCGCAATCAGCCCCAGCATTTT. This gives the protein CSATAGWRNQPQHF.

This clonotype has ten or more counts. V and J are TRBV11-2 and TRBJ2-1; no clear D gene. Looked up from germline, CDR1 is SGHAT and CDR2 is FQNNGV. V gave up 5 bases and J gave up 2 bases, with 13 bases separating them. The CDR3 totals 15 residues. DNA of the CDR3: TGTGCCAGCAGCCAGTGGGGTGATGCCTACAATGAGCAGTTCTTC. Its protein product is CASSQWGDAYNEQFF.

The chain employs TRBV29-1 and TRBJ2-7, with TRBD1 matching 12 bases. The length of the CDR3 is 15 residues. V lost 0 bases and J lost 6; bases outside the gene matches: 6. CDR1 is SQVTM, CDR2 ANQGSEA, per germline. The CDR3, as DNA: TGCAGCGTTGAAGACATGGGACAGGGGGCTGTCGAGCAGTACTTC. Amino acid sequence: CSVEDMGQGAVEQYF.

A few counts support this clonotype. The V call is TRBV6-2 or TRBV6-3, the J call TRBJ2-7; TRBD1 agrees at 8 bases. The CDR3 length is 13 residues. Trimming at V came to 6 bases and at J to 1 base, leaving 2 bases not matched to a gene. In germline, CDR1 is MNHEY, CDR2 SVGEGT. CDR3 bases: TGTGCCAGCAGCGACAGGGGTTCCTACGAGCAGTACTTC. Residues: CASSDRGSYEQYF.

This clonotype was counted at least ten times. The chain uses TRBV7-2 and TRBJ2-3, with D maybe TRBD1 (6 bases). CDR1 and CDR2 (germline): SGHTA, FQGNSA. This CDR3 is 17 amino acids long. Trimming shortened V by 8 bases and J by 2 bases, and 23 bases separated the two germline ends. CDR3 sequence reads: CASERGWGGSFTDTQYF. The CDR3 nucleotides read TGTGCCAGCGAGAGGGGGTGGGGCGGGTCCTTCACAGATACGCAGTATTTT.

At least ten counts were recorded for this clonotype. This chain links TRBV5-1 with TRBJ2-1, with TRBD2 identical over 8 bases. V shed 0 bases, J shed 5 bases, and the junction held 10 bases outside the gene matches. CDR1 is SGHRS and CDR2 is YFSETQ in the germline V gene. The CDR3 is 17 residues long. The CDR3 DNA reads TGCGCCAGCAGCTTGGCCGAAAATAGCGGGGAAAACAATGAGCAGTTCTTC. Residues: CASSLAENSGENNEQFF.

This clonotype appeared many times. This chain links TRBV7-9 with TRBJ1-2, with TRBD1 as a possible D gene (5 bases). CDR1 is SEHNR and CDR2 is FQNEAQ in the germline V gene (reference sequence). V lost 2 bases and J lost 6, with 19 bases in between. This CDR3 has 16 amino acids. The CDR3 DNA reads TGTGCCAGCAGCTTAAGCGTCCTCGGGGCCGGGCATGGCTACACCTTC. Translation gives CASSLSVLGAGHGYTF.

Many counts were recorded for this clonotype. The rearrangement uses TRBV5-6 and TRBJ2-2; 9 bases are a match to TRBD1. The germline CDR1 and CDR2 sequences are SGHDT and YYEEEE. V trimming: 4 bases; J trimming: 5 bases; junction bases outside the gene matches: 3. The CDR3 length is 14 residues. The CDR3 DNA reads TGTGCCAGCAGCACCGGGACAGGGACCGGGGAGCTGTTTTTT. Protein: CASSTGTGTGELFF.

This clonotype showed up many times. This chain joins TRBV9 and TRBJ2-2, with 8 bases identical to TRBD1. The CDR3 runs 16 residues. With 2 bases clipped from V and 1 base from J, the junction kept 4 bases outside the gene matches. CDR1 is SGDLS, CDR2 YYNGEE, per germline. The CDR3 DNA sequence: TGTGCCAGCAGCGTTCGGACAGGGTGGAACACCGGGGAGCTGTTTTTT. Translated, it gives CASSVRTGWNTGELFF.

At least ten counts were recorded for this clonotype. The rearrangement uses TRBV6-1 and TRBJ2-1; D may be TRBD1 (6 bases). Trimming removed 6 bases at V and 6 bases at J, with 15 bases between. The CDR3 has 14 residues. Looked up from germline, CDR1 is MNHNS and CDR2 is SASEGT. CDR3 region: CASRGKGVVNEQFF. DNA for the CDR3: TGTGCCAGCAGGGGCAAGGGGGTGGTCAATGAGCAGTTCTTC.

The rearrangement uses TRBV18 and TRBJ2-3; 14 bases are shared with TRBD2. This CDR3 has 19 amino acids. J lost 0 bases, V lost 3 bases, and 8 bases had no gene match. The V gene's germline CDR1 is KGHSH and CDR2 LQKENI. Written as DNA, the CDR3 is TGTGCCAGCTCACCGGGACTAGCGGGGGTGAGCAGGAGCACAGATACGCAGTATTTT. Its translation is CASSPGLAGVSRSTDTQYF.

A note on this clonotype: A much larger clone differs by one base, so this may be a read error. V and J are TRBV12-3 or TRBV12-4 and TRBJ2-5; D call uncertain. V was cut by 3 bases and J by 5 bases, with 10 bases left in between. The CDR3 is 13 residues long. The CDR3: CASSFEVGETQYF. As DNA, the CDR3 is TGTGCCAGCAGTTTTGAGGTGGGGGAGACCCAGTACTTC.

This clonotype was seen ten or more times. The J gene is TRBJ1-4, the V gene TRBV7-2; maybe TRBD1 (5 bases). The CDR3 is 14 amino acids. Trimming removed 8 bases from V and 8 bases from J, with 18 bases in between. Germline CDR1 SGHTA, CDR2 FQGNSA. CDR3 DNA: TGTGCCAGCGGGTCCCCAGGGAGAAGGGAAAAACTGTTTTTT. Translating gives CASGSPGRREKLFF. The variable domain in full, completed from reference TRBV7-2 and TRBJ1-4, reads GAGVSQSPSNKVTEKGKDVELRCDPISGHTALYWYRQSLGQGLEFLIYFQGNSAPDKSGLPSDRFSAERTGGSVSTLTIQRTQQEDSAVYLCASGSPGRREKLFFGSGTQLSVL.

Many counts were recorded for this clonotype. The chain carries TRBV6-2 or TRBV6-3 and TRBJ1-1; D not resolved. V shed 6 bases and J shed 6 bases, with 14 bases lying between them. The germline CDR1 and CDR2 sequences are MNHEY and SVGEGT. This CDR3 is 13 amino acids long. In DNA form, the CDR3 reads TGTGCCAGCAGGATGGTTAATTGGGCTGAAGCTTTCTTT. Translated: CASRMVNWAEAFF.

This clonotype was recorded at least ten times. The chain uses TRBV5-5 and TRBJ2-5; D is undetermined. The germline V gene encodes CDR1 SGHKS and CDR2 YYEKEE (reference sequence). Trimming left V 2 bases short and J 5 bases short, with 13 bases between. The length of the CDR3 is 14 residues. The CDR3 here is CASSFPGTVETQYF. The DNA of the CDR3 is TGTGCCAGCAGCTTTCCGGGTACGGTCGAGACCCAGTACTTC.

This clonotype was seen repeatedly, ten times or more. The chain links TRBV5-6 to TRBJ2-2; no clear D gene. The V gene lost 0 bases and the J gene lost 5 bases, with 23 bases spanning the gap. Germline-derived CDR1 and CDR2 are SGHDT and YYEEEE. The CDR3 is 19 amino acids. CDR3 sequence reads: CASSLVKSLDGLGTGELFF. CDR3 DNA sequence: TGTGCCAGCAGCTTGGTCAAGAGCCTAGATGGATTGGGAACCGGGGAGCTGTTTTTT.

This clonotype was counted at least ten times. The CDR3 is CASSLWGSRTNTGELFF. The CDR3 DNA sequence: TGTGCCAGCAGTTTATGGGGCAGCCGCACGAACACCGGGGAGCTGTTTTTT. This sequence joins TRBV28 and TRBJ2-2; no reliable D call. This CDR3 comprises 17 residues. CDR1 is MDHEN, CDR2 SYDVKM, per germline. V lost 0 bases and J lost 0, with 11 bases in between.

At least ten counts were recorded for this clonotype. The V call is TRBV20-1, the J call TRBJ1-2, with D unresolved. V was trimmed by 3 bases and J by 1 base, leaving 9 bases between them. The CDR3 has 13 amino acids. Germline V gives CDR1 DFQATT, CDR2 SNEGSKA (reference sequence). CDR3 sequence reads: CSAREGNNYGYTF. DNA of the CDR3: TGCAGTGCTAGGGAGGGAAATAACTATGGCTACACCTTC.

The sample holds many counts of this clonotype. The chain links TRBV7-2 to TRBJ1-6; possibly TRBD1 for D (5 bases). Germline V lookup: CDR1 SGHTA, CDR2 FQGNSA. The ends were cut back, 7 bases at V and 5 bases at J, with 15 bases in the middle. CDR3 size: 15 residues. CDR3 in DNA: TGTGCCAGCACGCCATCGGGGACGGATAATTCACCCCTCCACTTT. This codes for CASTPSGTDNSPLHF.

This clonotype showed up many times. The chain couples TRBV28 to TRBJ2-7, with D perhaps matching TRBD2 (7 bases). CDR1 MDHEN and CDR2 SYDVKM come from the germline V gene. The V end was cut by 2 bases, the J end by 7 bases, with 18 bases between. This CDR3 is 15 amino acids long. The CDR3 coding sequence is TGTGCCAGCAGTTTAGGGGGGGGGCCAACGGGGGAGCAGTACGTC. Translating gives CASSLGGGPTGEQYV.

This clonotype was seen many times. The chain employs TRBV7-8 and TRBJ2-1; TRBD2 aligns across 14 bases. The CDR3 length is 15 residues. J was trimmed by 6 bases and V by 5 bases; bases with no gene match: 3. CDR1 is SGHVS, CDR2 FQNEAQ, per germline. This CDR3 reads CASSTGLAGGNEQFF. Written as DNA, the CDR3 is TGTGCCAGCAGCACCGGACTAGCGGGGGGCAATGAGCAGTTCTTC.

The V call is TRBV28, the J call TRBJ1-6; maybe TRBD1 (5 bases). Trimming shortened V by 5 bases and J by 8 bases, and 13 bases separated the two germline ends. CDR3 length: 14 amino acids. From germline, CDR1 is MDHEN and CDR2 SYDVKM. CDR3 in amino acids: CASSPGGTYSPLHF. As DNA, the CDR3 is TGTGCCAGCAGTCCTGGGGGGACCTATTCACCCCTCCACTTT.

At least ten counts were recorded for this clonotype. The V and J genes are TRBV28 and TRBJ2-1; the D call may be TRBD1 or TRBD2 (5 bases each). The V gene lost 5 bases and the J gene lost 4 bases, with 12 bases spanning the gap. This CDR3 contains 14 residues. Looked up from germline, CDR1 is MDHEN and CDR2 is SYDVKM. The CDR3 loop is CASSLRGRYNEQFF. The DNA for the CDR3 is TGTGCCAGCAGTCTAAGGGGACGGTACAATGAGCAGTTCTTC.

This clonotype has ten or more counts. V is TRBV20-1 and J is TRBJ1-5, with a tentative D call TRBD1 (5 bases). CDR1 is DFQATT, CDR2 SNEGSKA, per germline (reference sequence). The CDR3 extends over 19 amino acids. V was clipped by 5 bases and J by 0 bases, with 26 bases between them. CDR3 coding DNA: TGCAGTGCTCAACCTGCCCCAATACAGGTCATCTATAGCAATCAGCCCCAGCATTTT. Amino acid sequence: CSAQPAPIQVIYSNQPQHF.

J is TRBJ1-6 and V is TRBV7-2; D is ambiguous. Germline V CDR1 and CDR2: SGHTA, FQGNSA. The CDR3 is 14 residues long. V gave up 1 base and J gave up 5 bases, with 6 bases separating them. CDR3 nucleotide sequence: TGTGCCAGCAGCTTAGAGGAGGATAATTCACCCCTCCACTTT. This gives the protein CASSLEEDNSPLHF.

The J gene is TRBJ2-2, the V gene TRBV28, with D maybe TRBD2 (6 bases). Per germline, CDR1 MDHEN and CDR2 SYDVKM. V lost 8 bases and J lost 5, with 18 bases in between. The CDR3 totals 15 residues. Here the CDR3 DNA reads TGTGCCAGCGCATCAGGAGGGGCCGGGACCGGGGAGCTGTTTTTT. Translating gives CASASGGAGTGELFF.

In this sample, this clonotype turned up many times. The V gene is TRBV28, the J gene TRBJ1-2; TRBD1 is a possible D gene (6 bases). The CDR3 loop spans 13 amino acids. The germline V and J ends were trimmed by 7 bases and 5 bases, with 14 bases remaining between them. The germline V gene encodes CDR1 MDHEN and CDR2 SYDVKM. CDR3 loop: CASTLGGRYGYTF. The CDR3 nucleotides are TGTGCCAGCACCCTAGGGGGAAGGTATGGCTACACCTTC.